One sample yielded the 7 T cell receptor beta chains listed below, sequenced in a study of T cells in Graves' hyperthyroidism and ophthalmopathy. TCR beta CDR3 regions were amplified from RNA transcripts. An initial round of RT-PCR targeting the TCR CDR3 relied on the HTBI primer set. From the multiplex PCR reads, TCRdb called clonotypes with MiXCR, one entry per CDR3 protein. The sample has a few hundred thousand distinct CDR3 sequences; about 15% are singletons. What was sequenced was blood. Receptors were obtained from a woman under 30 with Graves' hyperthyroidism.

This clonotype has a single count. The V and J genes are TRBV3-1 and TRBJ2-2; TRBD2 matches 8 bases. The CDR3 has 15 amino acids. The germline CDR1 and CDR2 sequences are LGHDT and YNNKEL (reference sequence). Trimming removed 4 bases from V and 7 bases from J; junction bases left unmatched: 8. The DNA for the CDR3 is TGTGCCAGCAGCCCCCAAACGGGAGGGTACGGGGAGCTGTTTTTT. The encoded protein is CASSPQTGGYGELFF.

This clonotype came up a few times. The chain combines TRBV6-5 with TRBJ2-2, with 7 positions matching TRBD2. This CDR3 is 15 amino acids long. Germline loops: CDR1 MNHEY, CDR2 SVGAGI. J gave up 6 bases and V 2 bases, and 6 bases lay outside the gene matches. In DNA, the CDR3 is TGTGCCAGCAGTTACGGGAGGGCGGGAGCCGGGGAGCTGTTTTTT. Protein: CASSYGRAGAGELFF.

In this sample, this clonotype turned up a few times. The rearrangement links TRBV10-3 to TRBJ2-2, with D perhaps matching TRBD1 (7 bases). The CDR3 has 14 amino acids. The V end lost 8 bases, the J end lost 1 base, and 11 bases lay between the germline ends. CDR1 and CDR2 (germline): ENHRY, SYGVKD. CDR3 bases: TGTGCCATCCCCAGGGGGGAGAACACCGGGGAGCTGTTTTTT. Residues: CAIPRGENTGELFF.

This clonotype was picked up many times. The chain is built from TRBV11-2 and TRBJ2-4; D gene unclear. Germline CDR1 reads SGHAT; CDR2 reads FQNNGV. Trimming cost V 6 bases and J 8 bases, with 14 bases left between them. CDR3 size: 13 residues. This CDR3 reads CASRPTWGDIQYF. Here the CDR3 DNA reads TGTGCCAGCAGACCGACGTGGGGTGACATTCAGTACTTC.

At least ten counts were recorded for this clonotype. This chain uses TRBV27 with TRBJ2-5; D is ambiguous. V dropped 0 bases and J dropped 2 bases, with 7 bases sitting between them. The CDR3 runs to 14 residues. Germline loops: CDR1 MNHEY, CDR2 SMNVEV (reference sequence). For the CDR3, the DNA is TGTGCCAGCAGTTTATCCCGGGTACAAGAGACCCAGTACTTC. Its protein is CASSLSRVQETQYF.

Points on this clonotype: This clone may be a read error of a much larger clone one base away. The rearrangement joins TRBV5-1 to TRBJ1-3; TRBD1 agrees at 9 bases. The CDR3 is 17 amino acids. CDR1 and CDR2 from the germline V gene are SGHRS and YFSETQ. For the CDR3, the DNA is TGCGCCAGCAGCTTGGTGGGACAGGGCTCCTCTGGATACACCATATATTTT. Protein product: CASSLVGQGSSGYTIYF.

This clonotype was found many times. V usage is TRBV12-3 or TRBV12-4 and J usage is TRBJ1-4; 11 positions agree with TRBD1. This CDR3 has 15 residues. V lost 5 bases and J lost 7; bases outside the gene matches: 6. The CDR3 coding sequence is TGTGCCAGCAGTCCCCAGGGGACAGGGGGTGAAAAACTGTTTTTT. Its translation is CASSPQGTGGEKLFF.